This T cell receptor beta chain was retrieved from a study of CD8 T cells in ankylosing spondylitis. Germline lookup yields CDR1 MNHEY and CDR2 SMNVEV (reference sequence). Trimming took 9 bases from V and 4 from J, leaving 19 bases between them. There are 15 residues in the CDR3. With molecular barcodes, quantitative 5'-RACE was used to make the TCR beta libraries. TCRdb passed the 5' RACE reads through MiXCR, listing each CDR3 protein once. The repertoire includes about 250,000 distinct CDR3 sequences, 15% to 20% of them detected once, and around 30% sits in the top ten. The sample taken for sequencing was blood, either unsorted or a sorted T cell fraction (not recorded which). The source of this sequence is a male donor with ankylosing spondylitis or in good health (not recorded which). The chain links TRBV27 to TRBJ2-1; D remains unclear. The CDR3: CASKFRAQPYNEQFF. CDR3 nucleotides: TGTGCCAGTAAGTTTCGGGCTCAACCGTACAATGAGCAGTTCTTC.